This record looks at one T cell receptor (beta chain) sequence and its context. Its antigen is still unknown. CDR1 and CDR2 from the germline V gene are SGHKS and YYEKEE (reference sequence). The CDR3 consists of 14 residues. With 2 bases removed from V and 4 bases from J, the gap between germline ends came to 11 bases. The record originates from a study of cytomegalovirus exposure and HLA in healthy donors. Whole-study context: Previous work identified roughly 110 million unique TCR beta sequences from around 170 million T cells.

The study ran its PCR with 60 Vbeta and 13 Jbeta primers. Produced via immunoSEQ multiplex PCR; TCRdb's table is partial and in-frame only. This listing includes approximately 82,000 clones. General study findings and limits: Likely technical artifact: a cluster of highly shared sequence variants. Segments of the TCR beta V type were, in most cases, productive about 87% or about 30% of the time in an earlier analysis.

The clonotype was recovered from a woman in her sixties or seventies in good health and CMV-seronegative. The sample comprised PBMCs. The chain joins TRBV5-5 to TRBJ2-3; D not certain. CDR3 loop: CASSFSDPSDTQYF. For the CDR3, the DNA is TGTGCCAGCAGCTTCTCAGATCCCTCAGATACGCAGTATTTT. The full variable domain, rest sourced from reference TRBV5-5 and TRBJ2-3, is DAGVTQSPTHLIKTRGQQVTLRCSPISGHKSVSWYQQVLGQGPQFIFQYYEKEERGRGNFPDRFSARQFPNYSSELNVNALLLGDSALYLCASSFSDPSDTQYFGPGTRLTVL.